A single T cell receptor beta chain is shown here with its context. The antigen is not known. This entry belongs to a study of CXCR3-negative and CXCR3-positive naive CD8 T cells. Findings and caveats of the study: Similarly elevated diversity marked both naive subsets, with memory CD8+ cells showing far lower diversity. After cryopreservation, CXCR3 expression dropped partially; most assays used fresh PBMCs. Relative to CXCR3-negative naive cells, CXCR3-positive naive cells had more hydrophobic TRB CDR3s.

Naive CD8+ T lymphocytes were specified as CD45RO-CCR7+CD27+CD95-. Through 5' RACE with UMI labels, the TRB cDNA libraries were prepared. From its re-call of the 5' RACE reads, TCRdb lists each CDR3 protein once, without DNA. This sample's table reports 100,000 or so distinct CDR3 sequences. The CDR3 covers 14 residues. Germline V gene sequence: CDR1 SEHNR, CDR2 FQNEAQ (reference sequence). The rearrangement uses TRBV7-9 and TRBJ2-5; TCRdb outputs TRBD1, but without DNA this stays unchecked. The sequence came from a human donor in good health. Some clones in this sample may be carry-over from other donors' samples. Specimen: naive CXCR3- CD8+ T cells from blood. As for subset: CD45RO-CCR7+CD27+CD95- naive CD8+ T cells lacking CXCR3 (TNR3-). CDR3: CASSVPGGRETQYF.